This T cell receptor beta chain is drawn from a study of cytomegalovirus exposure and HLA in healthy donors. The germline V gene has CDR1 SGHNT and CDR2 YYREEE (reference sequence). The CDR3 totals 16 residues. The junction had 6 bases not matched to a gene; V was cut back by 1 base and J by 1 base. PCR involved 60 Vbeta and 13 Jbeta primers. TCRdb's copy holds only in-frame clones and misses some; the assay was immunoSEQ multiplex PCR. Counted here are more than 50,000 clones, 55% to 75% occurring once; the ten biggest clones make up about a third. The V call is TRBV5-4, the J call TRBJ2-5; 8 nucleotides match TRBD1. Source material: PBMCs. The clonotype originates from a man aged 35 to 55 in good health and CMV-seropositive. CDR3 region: CASSLRDRGSQETQYF. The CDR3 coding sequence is TGTGCCAGCAGCTTGCGAGACAGGGGAAGCCAAGAGACCCAGTACTTC.